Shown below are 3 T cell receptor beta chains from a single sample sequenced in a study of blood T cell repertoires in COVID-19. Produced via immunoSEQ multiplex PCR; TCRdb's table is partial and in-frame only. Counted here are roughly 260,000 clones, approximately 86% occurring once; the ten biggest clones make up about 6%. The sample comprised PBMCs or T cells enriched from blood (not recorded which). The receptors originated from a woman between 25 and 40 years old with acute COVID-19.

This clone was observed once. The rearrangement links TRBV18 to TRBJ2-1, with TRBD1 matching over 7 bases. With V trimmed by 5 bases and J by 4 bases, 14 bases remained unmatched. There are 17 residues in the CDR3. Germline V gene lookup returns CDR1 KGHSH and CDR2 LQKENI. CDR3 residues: CASSSKVRTGKYNEQFF. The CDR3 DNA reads TGTGCCAGCTCAAGTAAGGTTCGGACAGGTAAATACAATGAGCAGTTCTTC.

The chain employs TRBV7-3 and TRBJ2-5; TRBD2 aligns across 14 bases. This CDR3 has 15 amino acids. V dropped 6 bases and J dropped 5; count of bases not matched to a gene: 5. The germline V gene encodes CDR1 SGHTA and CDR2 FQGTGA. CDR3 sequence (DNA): TGTGCCAGCAGTCCCGGGACTAGCGGGAGTGAGACCCAGTACTTC. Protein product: CASSPGTSGSETQYF.

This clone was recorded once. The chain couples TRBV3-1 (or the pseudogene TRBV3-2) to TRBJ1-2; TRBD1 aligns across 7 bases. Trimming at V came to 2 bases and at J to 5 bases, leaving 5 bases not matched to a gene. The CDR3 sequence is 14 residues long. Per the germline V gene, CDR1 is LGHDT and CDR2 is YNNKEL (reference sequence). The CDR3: CASSQTLTGYGYTF. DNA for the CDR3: TGTGCCAGCAGCCAAACCCTGACAGGGTATGGCTACACCTTC.